The source of this TCR beta chain is a study of T cell responses to AZD1222 COVID-19 vaccine. Study context: Recipients boosted at about 4 weeks or about 12 weeks are pooled.

To note about this clone: Its antigen is as yet unknown.

The assay was immunoSEQ multiplex PCR, and TCRdb's table has in-frame clones only and misses some. The repertoire holds some 140,000 clones, with about 92% as singletons. Whole-study findings and limits: Dominant at 160-218 and 743-854, vaccine-associated CD4 TCRs also spanned spike. The donor cohort was predominantly white British with a female majority, and clonal diversity may have been underestimated. Baseline serology detected seropositivity in only 5 or 6 AZD1222 recipients.

This CDR3 is 15 amino acids long. Germline CDR1 and CDR2: MNHEY and SVGAGI. J was trimmed by 3 bases and V by 5 bases; bases with no gene match: 5. The chain links TRBV6-5 to TRBJ1-1; 11 bases align to TRBD1. This TCR was recovered from an adult in good health. The source was peripheral blood, collected on day 0 of AZD1222 vaccination. CDR3 sequence (DNA): TGTGCCAGCAGTCTCGGGACAGGGGGGTACACTGAAGCTTTCTTT. It yields the protein CASSLGTGGYTEAFF.